These T cell receptor beta chains were read from a single sample in a study of cytomegalovirus exposure and HLA in healthy donors. The method was immunoSEQ multiplex PCR; TCRdb's version includes in-frame clones alone and lacks a portion of them. The profile shows 150,000 to 200,000 clones, 8.5% to 10% of them singletons. Source material: PBMCs. Receptor source: a woman in her thirties in good health and CMV-seropositive. Both conserved end residues are part of each CDR3. The order of the fields is J gene, CDR3 length, D gene, clone size, V gene, CDR3 protein, CDR3 DNA. The D gene is left open where the match is weak. Expanded clones get a size class; other rows say once, few or many, or leave the size out.

J gene: TRBJ2-5; CDR3 length: 15; D gene: TRBD2; clone size: few; V gene: TRBV9; CDR3 protein: CASSASGVRQETQYF; CDR3 DNA: TGTGCCAGCAGCGCTAGCGGGGTCAGACAAGAGACCCAGTACTTC
J gene: TRBJ2-3; CDR3 length: 15; D gene: TRBD1; clone size: few; V gene: TRBV2; CDR3 protein: CASSETSGTVHTQYF; CDR3 DNA: TGTGCCAGCAGTGAAACCTCCGGGACAGTCCATACGCAGTATTTT
J gene: TRBJ2-3; CDR3 length: 15; D gene: TRBD2; clone size: .; V gene: TRBV10-2; CDR3 protein: CASSGGLAGIDTQYF; CDR3 DNA: TGCGCCAGCAGTGGGGGACTAGCGGGAATAGATACGCAGTATTTT
J gene: TRBJ2-7; CDR3 length: 15; D gene: .; clone size: few; V gene: TRBV9; CDR3 protein: CASSVGVGTFYEQYF; CDR3 DNA: TGTGCCAGCAGCGTAGGAGTCGGGACTTTTTACGAGCAGTACTTC
J gene: TRBJ2-4; CDR3 length: 16; D gene: TRBD2; clone size: .; V gene: TRBV10-1; CDR3 protein: CASSPNSGSSPPIQYF; CDR3 DNA: TGCGCCAGCAGTCCCAACAGCGGGAGCTCTCCTCCCATTCAGTACTTC
J gene: TRBJ2-1; CDR3 length: 14; D gene: TRBD2; clone size: .; V gene: TRBV5-6; CDR3 protein: CASNPGTIYNEQFF; CDR3 DNA: TGTGCCAGCAATCCCGGGACTATCTACAATGAGCAGTTCTTC
J gene: TRBJ2-7; CDR3 length: 16; D gene: TRBD2; clone size: .; V gene: TRBV30; CDR3 protein: CAWSVQSGRLSGEQYF; CDR3 DNA: TGTGCCTGGAGTGTACAAAGCGGGAGACTTTCAGGGGAGCAGTACTTC
J gene: TRBJ1-4; CDR3 length: 16; D gene: .; clone size: .; V gene: TRBV4-2; CDR3 protein: CASSQGQGRANEKLFF; CDR3 DNA: TGTGCCAGCAGCCAAGGGCAGGGGAGGGCTAATGAAAAACTGTTTTTT
J gene: TRBJ1-2; CDR3 length: 14; D gene: .; clone size: .; V gene: TRBV7-2; CDR3 protein: CASSKGGGLGGYTF; CDR3 DNA: TGTGCCAGCAGTAAAGGAGGTGGTCTGGGGGGCTACACCTTC
J gene: TRBJ2-7; CDR3 length: 17; D gene: TRBD2; clone size: few; V gene: TRBV19; CDR3 protein: CASSMNSGRYRSYEQYF; CDR3 DNA: TGTGCCAGTAGCATGAATAGCGGGAGGTACCGTTCCTACGAGCAGTACTTC
J gene: TRBJ2-1; CDR3 length: 15; D gene: .; clone size: few; V gene: TRBV21-1; CDR3 protein: CASSKCYREYNEQFF; CDR3 DNA: TGTGCCAGCAGCAAATGTTACAGGGAGTATAATGAGCAGTTCTTC
J gene: TRBJ2-1; CDR3 length: 14; D gene: TRBD2; clone size: few; V gene: TRBV7-3; CDR3 protein: CASSLAGTSDEQFF; CDR3 DNA: TGTGCCAGCAGCCTAGCCGGGACTAGCGATGAGCAGTTCTTC
J gene: TRBJ1-2; CDR3 length: 14; D gene: TRBD1; clone size: .; V gene: TRBV5-1; CDR3 protein: CASSADRGNYGYTF; CDR3 DNA: TGCGCCAGCAGCGCGGACAGGGGGAACTATGGCTACACCTTC
J gene: TRBJ2-7; CDR3 length: 15; D gene: .; clone size: .; V gene: TRBV7-7; CDR3 protein: CASSLKASEGYEQYF; CDR3 DNA: TGTGCCAGCAGCTTAAAAGCTAGCGAGGGCTACGAGCAGTACTTC
J gene: TRBJ1-2; CDR3 length: 15; D gene: .; clone size: .; V gene: TRBV19; CDR3 protein: CASSRPSGDQGGYTF; CDR3 DNA: TGTGCCAGTAGTCGCCCCTCAGGCGATCAGGGTGGCTACACCTTC
J gene: TRBJ1-2; CDR3 length: 15; D gene: TRBD1; clone size: .; V gene: TRBV9; CDR3 protein: CASSGRDRVGYGYTF; CDR3 DNA: TGTGCCAGCAGCGGCCGGGACAGGGTGGGGTATGGCTACACCTTC
J gene: TRBJ1-1; CDR3 length: 16; D gene: .; clone size: .; V gene: TRBV18; CDR3 protein: CASSPLPGEGDTEAFF; CDR3 DNA: TGTGCCAGCTCACCCTTGCCGGGGGAAGGCGACACTGAAGCTTTCTTT
J gene: TRBJ1-5; CDR3 length: 18; D gene: TRBD1; clone size: .; V gene: TRBV4-2; CDR3 protein: CASSQVLTGGQGNQPQHF; CDR3 DNA: TGTGCCAGCAGCCAAGTTTTGACAGGGGGCCAAGGCAATCAGCCCCAGCATTTT
J gene: TRBJ2-1; CDR3 length: 17; D gene: TRBD1; clone size: .; V gene: TRBV27; CDR3 protein: CASSSSTGPSPYNEQFF; CDR3 DNA: TGTGCCAGCAGTTCATCGACAGGGCCTTCACCCTACAATGAGCAGTTCTTC
J gene: TRBJ2-5; CDR3 length: 14; D gene: TRBD2; clone size: .; V gene: TRBV9; CDR3 protein: CASSGKTSRETQYF; CDR3 DNA: TGTGCCAGCAGTGGGAAGACTAGCCGAGAGACCCAGTACTTC
J gene: TRBJ2-7; CDR3 length: 14; D gene: .; clone size: .; V gene: TRBV5-4; CDR3 protein: CASSLPDSAYEQYF; CDR3 DNA: TGTGCCAGCAGCCTTCCGGACAGTGCCTACGAGCAGTACTTC
J gene: TRBJ1-2; CDR3 length: 14; D gene: .; clone size: few; V gene: TRBV5-1; CDR3 protein: CASSLGDPNYGYTF; CDR3 DNA: TGCGCCAGCAGCTTAGGGGATCCTAACTATGGCTACACCTTC
J gene: TRBJ2-5; CDR3 length: 13; D gene: TRBD1; clone size: few; V gene: TRBV2; CDR3 protein: CASNRDSQETQYF; CDR3 DNA: TGTGCCAGCAACCGGGACAGCCAAGAGACCCAGTACTTC
J gene: TRBJ2-7; CDR3 length: 13; D gene: TRBD1; clone size: few; V gene: TRBV7-9; CDR3 protein: CASTLQGGHEQYF; CDR3 DNA: TGTGCCAGCACCTTACAGGGGGGCCACGAGCAGTACTTC
J gene: TRBJ2-7; CDR3 length: 16; D gene: TRBD2; clone size: .; V gene: TRBV9; CDR3 protein: CASSVGSAGGPYEQYF; CDR3 DNA: TGTGCCAGCAGCGTAGGGTCAGCGGGAGGTCCCTACGAGCAGTACTTC
J gene: TRBJ2-5; CDR3 length: 13; D gene: TRBD2; clone size: few; V gene: TRBV6-5; CDR3 protein: CASSRTSEETQYF; CDR3 DNA: TGTGCCAGCAGTCGGACTAGCGAGGAGACCCAGTACTTC
J gene: TRBJ1-4; CDR3 length: 11; D gene: .; clone size: few; V gene: TRBV7-9; CDR3 protein: CASSLARELFF; CDR3 DNA: TGTGCCAGCAGCTTAGCGCGGGAACTGTTTTTT
J gene: TRBJ2-7; CDR3 length: 15; D gene: .; clone size: .; V gene: TRBV2; CDR3 protein: CASSEATSSSYEQYF; CDR3 DNA: TGTGCCAGCAGTGAAGCTACTTCGAGCTCCTACGAGCAGTACTTC
J gene: TRBJ2-1; CDR3 length: 15; D gene: TRBD1; clone size: .; V gene: TRBV18; CDR3 protein: CASSPRETGTNEQFF; CDR3 DNA: TGTGCCAGCTCACCAAGGGAGACAGGGACAAATGAGCAGTTCTTC
J gene: TRBJ1-1; CDR3 length: 12; D gene: TRBD1; clone size: .; V gene: TRBV5-1; CDR3 protein: CASSPGGPEAFF; CDR3 DNA: TGCGCCAGCAGCCCAGGGGGCCCCGAAGCTTTCTTT
J gene: TRBJ1-2; CDR3 length: 14; D gene: TRBD1; clone size: .; V gene: TRBV2; CDR3 protein: CASSRQGIGYGYTF; CDR3 DNA: TGTGCCAGCAGCCGACAGGGCATAGGCTATGGCTACACCTTC
J gene: TRBJ2-2; CDR3 length: 15; D gene: .; clone size: few; V gene: TRBV7-2; CDR3 protein: CASSSLGVTTGELFF; CDR3 DNA: TGTGCCAGCAGCTCCCTGGGCGTTACCACCGGGGAGCTGTTTTTT
J gene: TRBJ2-5; CDR3 length: 13; D gene: .; clone size: few; V gene: TRBV7-9; CDR3 protein: CASSFRQIETQYF; CDR3 DNA: TGTGCCAGCAGCTTTAGACAGATAGAGACCCAGTACTTC
J gene: TRBJ2-1; CDR3 length: 12; D gene: .; clone size: few; V gene: TRBV30; CDR3 protein: CAWTSSYNEQFF; CDR3 DNA: TGTGCCTGGACTAGCTCCTACAATGAGCAGTTCTTC
J gene: TRBJ1-4; CDR3 length: 18; D gene: TRBD1; clone size: few; V gene: TRBV2; CDR3 protein: CASSEEPNLQGVVEKLFF; CDR3 DNA: TGTGCCAGCAGTGAAGAGCCGAATTTACAGGGGGTAGTTGAAAAACTGTTTTTT
J gene: TRBJ2-1; CDR3 length: 18; D gene: TRBD2; clone size: .; V gene: TRBV14; CDR3 protein: CASSQDLGLAGGVNEQFF; CDR3 DNA: TGTGCCAGCAGCCAAGATCTGGGACTAGCGGGAGGGGTAAATGAGCAGTTCTTC
J gene: TRBJ2-1; CDR3 length: 14; D gene: TRBD2; clone size: .; V gene: TRBV9; CDR3 protein: CASSVLAGTNEQFF; CDR3 DNA: TGTGCCAGCAGCGTTCTAGCGGGAACTAATGAGCAGTTCTTC
J gene: TRBJ2-7; CDR3 length: 13; D gene: .; clone size: .; V gene: TRBV2; CDR3 protein: CASRDPRVYEQYF; CDR3 DNA: TGTGCCAGCAGGGACCCCAGGGTCTACGAGCAGTACTTC
J gene: TRBJ1-1; CDR3 length: 15; D gene: .; clone size: few; V gene: TRBV7-2; CDR3 protein: CASSFSRAGDTEAFF; CDR3 DNA: TGTGCCAGCAGCTTTTCTCGGGCCGGGGACACTGAAGCTTTCTTT
J gene: TRBJ2-7; CDR3 length: 15; D gene: TRBD1; clone size: .; V gene: TRBV6-5; CDR3 protein: CASSRGTGSSYEQYF; CDR3 DNA: TGTGCCAGCAGCCGGGGGACAGGGAGCTCCTACGAGCAGTACTTC
J gene: TRBJ2-5; CDR3 length: 15; D gene: .; clone size: .; V gene: TRBV15; CDR3 protein: CATSRDLGEAETQYF; CDR3 DNA: TGTGCCACCAGCAGAGATCTCGGGGAAGCCGAGACCCAGTACTTC
J gene: TRBJ2-1; CDR3 length: 13; D gene: .; clone size: .; V gene: TRBV18; CDR3 protein: CASSTAVYNEQFF; CDR3 DNA: TGTGCCAGCTCAACAGCAGTTTACAATGAGCAGTTCTTC
J gene: TRBJ1-2; CDR3 length: 14; D gene: TRBD1; clone size: few; V gene: TRBV5-4; CDR3 protein: CASSSRQGAYGYTF; CDR3 DNA: TGTGCCAGCAGTTCTCGACAGGGGGCGTATGGCTACACCTTC
J gene: TRBJ2-7; CDR3 length: 14; D gene: TRBD2; clone size: few; V gene: TRBV7-2; CDR3 protein: CASSSRGASYEQYF; CDR3 DNA: TGTGCCAGCAGCTCGCGGGGGGCATCTTACGAGCAGTACTTC
J gene: TRBJ2-3; CDR3 length: 16; D gene: TRBD2; clone size: .; V gene: TRBV4-2; CDR3 protein: CASSLRTSGSTDTQYF; CDR3 DNA: TGTGCCAGCAGCCTACGGACTAGCGGGAGCACAGATACGCAGTATTTT
J gene: TRBJ2-2; CDR3 length: 17; D gene: TRBD2; clone size: .; V gene: TRBV5-1; CDR3 protein: CASSFMVAGLNTGELFF; CDR3 DNA: TGCGCCAGCAGCTTCATGGTAGCGGGACTGAACACCGGGGAGCTGTTTTTT
J gene: TRBJ2-5; CDR3 length: 13; D gene: .; clone size: few; V gene: TRBV18; CDR3 protein: CASSPPSQETQYF; CDR3 DNA: TGTGCCAGCTCACCCCCCAGCCAAGAGACCCAGTACTTC
J gene: TRBJ2-1; CDR3 length: 14; D gene: TRBD2; clone size: few; V gene: TRBV7-9; CDR3 protein: CASSLAGGYNEQFF; CDR3 DNA: TGTGCCAGCAGCTTAGCGGGAGGGTACAATGAGCAGTTCTTC
J gene: TRBJ1-2; CDR3 length: 15; D gene: .; clone size: few; V gene: TRBV6-5; CDR3 protein: CASSYSTVINYGYTF; CDR3 DNA: TGTGCCAGCAGTTACTCAACAGTCATCAACTATGGCTACACCTTC
J gene: TRBJ2-7; CDR3 length: 14; D gene: .; clone size: .; V gene: TRBV5-1; CDR3 protein: CASSLGLAVNEQYF; CDR3 DNA: TGCGCCAGCAGCTTGGGTCTAGCTGTAAACGAGCAGTACTTC
J gene: TRBJ2-3; CDR3 length: 15; D gene: TRBD1; clone size: .; V gene: TRBV6-5; CDR3 protein: CASSLWDRRTDTQYF; CDR3 DNA: TGTGCCAGCAGTCTCTGGGACAGGCGCACAGATACGCAGTATTTT
J gene: TRBJ2-7; CDR3 length: 13; D gene: TRBD2; clone size: .; V gene: TRBV2; CDR3 protein: CAKQVGGFHEQYF; CDR3 DNA: TGTGCCAAGCAGGTGGGAGGGTTCCACGAGCAGTACTTC
J gene: TRBJ2-5; CDR3 length: 15; D gene: .; clone size: .; V gene: TRBV4-1; CDR3 protein: CASSQENYVAETQYF; CDR3 DNA: TGCGCCAGCAGCCAAGAGAACTATGTTGCAGAGACCCAGTACTTC
J gene: TRBJ1-1; CDR3 length: 14; D gene: .; clone size: few; V gene: TRBV11-2; CDR3 protein: CASSLERGGTEAFF; CDR3 DNA: TGTGCCAGCAGCTTAGAAAGGGGAGGCACTGAAGCTTTCTTT
J gene: TRBJ1-1; CDR3 length: 16; D gene: .; clone size: .; V gene: TRBV5-1; CDR3 protein: CASSLGAGAGATEAFF; CDR3 DNA: TGCGCCAGCAGCCTGGGTGCGGGGGCGGGTGCCACTGAAGCTTTCTTT
J gene: TRBJ2-7; CDR3 length: 15; D gene: TRBD1; clone size: .; V gene: TRBV4-2; CDR3 protein: CASSPGQGSSYEQYF; CDR3 DNA: TGTGCCAGCAGCCCCGGACAGGGGAGCTCCTACGAGCAGTACTTC
J gene: TRBJ2-5; CDR3 length: 15; D gene: .; clone size: few; V gene: TRBV10-3; CDR3 protein: CAIRNGGHPQETQYF; CDR3 DNA: TGTGCCATCAGAAACGGAGGGCACCCTCAAGAGACCCAGTACTTC
J gene: TRBJ2-7; CDR3 length: 14; D gene: TRBD1; clone size: .; V gene: TRBV6-1; CDR3 protein: CASSGDRGGYEQYF; CDR3 DNA: TGTGCCAGCAGTGGGGACAGGGGAGGCTACGAGCAGTACTTC
J gene: TRBJ2-7; CDR3 length: 13; D gene: .; clone size: .; V gene: TRBV10-2; CDR3 protein: CAGGIGSTSEQYF; CDR3 DNA: TGCGCCGGGGGGATAGGGAGTACAAGCGAGCAGTACTTC
J gene: TRBJ2-7; CDR3 length: 14; D gene: TRBD2; clone size: few; V gene: TRBV9; CDR3 protein: CASSVAGTSDEQYF; CDR3 DNA: TGTGCCAGCAGCGTAGCCGGGACTAGTGACGAGCAGTACTTC